Described below is a single TCR beta chain sequence and its context. Its specificity is unknown. Each CDR3 protein gets one entry after TCRdb re-called the reads with MiXCR. The sample includes more than 250,000 distinct CDR3 sequences, approximately 25% of them seen just once. The sample belongs to a study of T cell repertoires in cytomegalovirus infection. For the study at large: Public TCR beta signatures provided an indication of both CMV infection and a matching HLA type. Study-level results: The ex vivo response showed dominance by HLA-C-restricted CMV-specific TCR beta clonotypes. Carriers of CMV and the relevant HLA type were discriminated by public TCR beta frequency.

Germline values: CDR1 LGHNA, CDR2 YSLEER. CDR3 length: 15 residues. The ends lost 0 bases at V and 6 bases at J; junction bases unmatched: 7. The specimen was cultured PBMCs, collected from culture after CMV antigen stimulation. V gene TRBV4-3 combines with J gene TRBJ1-2; 7 bases match TRBD1. The TCR was taken from a human donor in good health (CMV status not recorded). Some clones in this sample may be carry-over from other donors' samples. In nucleotides, the CDR3 is TGCGCCAGCAGCCAAGAGCCTGAGACAGGGAATGGCTACACCTTC. This gives the protein CASSQEPETGNGYTF.